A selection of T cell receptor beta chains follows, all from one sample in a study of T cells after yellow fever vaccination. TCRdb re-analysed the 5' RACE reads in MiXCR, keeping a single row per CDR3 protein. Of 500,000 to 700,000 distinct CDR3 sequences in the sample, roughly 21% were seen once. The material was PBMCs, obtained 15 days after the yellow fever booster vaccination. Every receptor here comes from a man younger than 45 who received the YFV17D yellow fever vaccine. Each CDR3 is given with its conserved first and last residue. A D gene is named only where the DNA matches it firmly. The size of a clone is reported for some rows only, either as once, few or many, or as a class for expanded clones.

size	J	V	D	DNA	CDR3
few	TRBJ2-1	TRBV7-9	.	TGTGCCAGCAGCTTACCTCCGGGAAGCGAGCAGTTCTTC	CASSLPPGSEQFF
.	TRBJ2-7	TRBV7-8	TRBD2	TGTGCCAGCAGCTTACCTAGCGGGAGCGGCGAGCAGTACTTC	CASSLPSGSGEQYF
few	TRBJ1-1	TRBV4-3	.	TGCGCCAGCAGCCAAGATGGGCAGAACACTGAAGCTTTCTTT	CASSQDGQNTEAFF
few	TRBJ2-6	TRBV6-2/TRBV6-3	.	TGTGCCAGCACCCACTCTGGGGCCAACGTCCTGACTTTC	CASTHSGANVLTF
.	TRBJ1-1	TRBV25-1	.	TGTGCCAGCAAACGGGGGAACACTGAAGCTTTCTTT	CASKRGNTEAFF
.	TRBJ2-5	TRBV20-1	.	TGCAGTGCCCCGAACGGGTATCAAGAGACCCAGTACTTC	CSAPNGYQETQYF
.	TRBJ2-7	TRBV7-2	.	TGTGCCAGCAGCTTAGCTAGCGCAGACTACGAGCAGTACTTC	CASSLASADYEQYF
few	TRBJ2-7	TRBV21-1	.	TGTGCCAGCAAGGCCGGCGGGAGGATTTCCTACGAGCAGTACTTC	CASKAGGRISYEQYF
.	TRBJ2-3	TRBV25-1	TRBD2	TGTGCCAGCAGTGAATCTTTGGCTAGCGGGGTGGTAGATACGCAGTATTTT	CASSESLASGVVDTQYF
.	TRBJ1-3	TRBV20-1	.	TGCAGTGCTAGATCGGAGGCAGCGCTGGGAAACACCATATATTTT	CSARSEAALGNTIYF
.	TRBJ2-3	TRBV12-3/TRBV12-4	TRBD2	TGTGCCAGCGCCTTTACGGCGGCGGGAGAAAATACGCAGTATTTT	CASAFTAAGENTQYF
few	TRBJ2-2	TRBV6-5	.	TGTGCCAGCAGATCGGGGCCCGGGGAGCTGTTTTTT	CASRSGPGELFF
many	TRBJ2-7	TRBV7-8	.	TGTGCCAGCAGCTTAGTTAGGTCCTACGAGCAGTACTTC	CASSLVRSYEQYF
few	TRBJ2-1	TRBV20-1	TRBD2	TGCAGTGCCCAGGGACTAGCCATCTACAATGAGCAGTTCTTC	CSAQGLAIYNEQFF
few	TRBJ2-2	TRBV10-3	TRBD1	TGTGCCTCTTGGGGACAGGTTCGCACCGGGGAGCTGTTTTTT	CASWGQVRTGELFF
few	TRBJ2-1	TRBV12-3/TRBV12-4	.	TGTGCCAGCAGCCCCACAACGAACAATGAGCAGTTCTTC	CASSPTTNNEQFF
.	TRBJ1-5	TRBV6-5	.	TGTGCCAGCAGTTACGAGGCAGTCAATCAGCCCCAGCATTTT	CASSYEAVNQPQHF
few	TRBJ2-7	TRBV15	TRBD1	TGTGCCACCAGCAGGGACAGGGTATCATCCTACGAGCAGTACTTC	CATSRDRVSSYEQYF
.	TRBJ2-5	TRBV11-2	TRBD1	TGTGCCAGCAGTATCAGCAGGGGGCGCCAAGAGACCCAGTACTTC	CASSISRGRQETQYF
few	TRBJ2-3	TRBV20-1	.	TGCAGTGCTAGAGATGACCCTCCGGACTACTACACAGATACGCAGTATTTT	CSARDDPPDYYTDTQYF
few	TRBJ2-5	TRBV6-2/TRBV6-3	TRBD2	TGTGCCGGCCGACGGGGCGGGAGTCAAGAGACCCAGTACTTC	CAGRRGGSQETQYF
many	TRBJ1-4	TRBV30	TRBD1	TGTGCCGTGGGACAGGGCGTTGAAGAAAAACTGTTTTTT	CAVGQGVEEKLFF
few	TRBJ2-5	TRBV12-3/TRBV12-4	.	TGTGCCAGCAGTTTTTTGGCAAGCAAAGAGACCCAGTACTTC	CASSFLASKETQYF
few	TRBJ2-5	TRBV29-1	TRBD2	TGCAGCGTTGGGGGGGGATCCGAGACCCAGTACTTC	CSVGGGSETQYF
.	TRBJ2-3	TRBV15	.	TGTGCCACCAGCAGAGGTTACACAGATACGCAGTATTTT	CATSRGYTDTQYF
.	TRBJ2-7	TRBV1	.	TGCACCAGCAGCCGCGCTCGACTAGTAAGGATTGCCTACGAGCAGTACTTC	CTSSRARLVRIAYEQYF
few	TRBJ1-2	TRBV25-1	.	TGTGCCAGCAGTGAACAGGGAGGATATGGCTACACCTTC	CASSEQGGYGYTF
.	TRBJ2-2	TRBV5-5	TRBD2	TGTGCCAGCAGCTGGGGGGACTACCGCACCGGGGAGCTGTTTTTT	CASSWGDYRTGELFF
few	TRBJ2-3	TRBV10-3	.	TGTGCCATCAGTCCTAGCGAGTCCACAGATACGCAGTATTTT	CAISPSESTDTQYF
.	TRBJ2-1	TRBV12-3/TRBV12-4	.	TGTGCCAGCAGTTTGCCAGGGGAGTTCGGTGAGCAGTTCTTC	CASSLPGEFGEQFF
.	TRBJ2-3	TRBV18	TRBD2	TGTGCCAGCTCCGACACTGCCGGGACTAGCGGAACAGATACGCAGTATTTT	CASSDTAGTSGTDTQYF
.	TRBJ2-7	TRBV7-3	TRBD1	TGTGCCAGCAGCGTGACCGGGACAGGGGACTACGAGCAGTACTTC	CASSVTGTGDYEQYF
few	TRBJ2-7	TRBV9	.	TGTGCCAGCAGCGTAGACGTCCCCGGGGTACTGGTGGACGAGCAGTACTTC	CASSVDVPGVLVDEQYF
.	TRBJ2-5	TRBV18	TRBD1	TGTGCCAGCTCAGGCTGGACAGGGGAAGAGACCCAGTACTTC	CASSGWTGEETQYF
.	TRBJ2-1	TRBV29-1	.	TGCAGCGTTGCGAGATACAATGAGCAGTTCTTC	CSVARYNEQFF
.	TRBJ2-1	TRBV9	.	TGTGCCAGCAGCCCCAGGGGGGGCCGTAATGAGCAGTTCTTC	CASSPRGGRNEQFF
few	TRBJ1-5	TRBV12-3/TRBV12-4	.	TGTGCCAGCAGTTTAAGCGAGGCGCAGCCCCAGCATTTT	CASSLSEAQPQHF
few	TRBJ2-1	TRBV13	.	TGTGCCAGCAGCTTAGGCCCAGGGGGGTTCGGGGATGAGCAGTTCTTC	CASSLGPGGFGDEQFF
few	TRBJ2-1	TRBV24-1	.	TGTGCCACCAGATCCGGAGGGGCGACCAATGAGCAGTTCTTC	CATRSGGATNEQFF